The 6 T cell receptor beta chains below were found in one sample sequenced in a study of cytomegalovirus exposure and HLA in healthy donors. 60 Vbeta and 13 Jbeta primers were used in PCR. Clones were read by immunoSEQ multiplex PCR, and TCRdb kept only the in-frame ones, dropping some. The sample gives around 100,000 clones, 9.5% to 13% of which show up once; 5.5% to 7.5% is in the top ten. The source material was PBMCs. Source of these receptors: a middle-aged man in good health and CMV-seropositive.

This clone came up a few times. V usage is TRBV10-3 and J usage is TRBJ2-5, with 9 bases matching TRBD2. CDR1 and CDR2 from the germline V gene are ENHRY and SYGVKD. CDR3 size: 19 residues. V shed 3 bases and J 0 bases; nucleotides not matched to a gene: 14. CDR3 region: CAISETSGSTKIHQETQYF. The CDR3 DNA is TGTGCCATCAGTGAAACTAGCGGGTCTACTAAAATTCACCAAGAGACCCAGTACTTC.

This clone came up a few times. The chain links TRBV5-1 to TRBJ1-4; 10 nucleotides line up with TRBD1. Germline CDR1 reads SGHRS; CDR2 reads YFSETQ. V was clipped by 4 bases and J by 4 bases; unmatched bases: 4. The CDR3 contains 15 residues. The CDR3 sequence is CASSIGTGDNEKLFF. CDR3 nucleotide sequence: TGCGCCAGCAGCATCGGGACAGGGGATAATGAAAAACTGTTTTTT.

The rearrangement uses TRBV11-1 and TRBJ2-7; TRBD2 might be the D (5 bases). CDR1 is SGHAT, CDR2 FQDESV, per germline (reference sequence). The CDR3 has 14 amino acids. V was pared by 0 bases and J by 3 bases, with 9 bases between. The CDR3 DNA follows: TGTGCCAGCAGCTTAGCGAAGCGGAACTACGAGCAGTACTTC. It yields the protein CASSLAKRNYEQYF.

The chain uses TRBV25-1 and TRBJ1-1; 11 positions match TRBD1. Unmatched junction bases numbered 5, after V lost 7 bases and J lost 7 bases. The CDR3 runs to 13 residues. Germline loops: CDR1 MGHDK, CDR2 SYGVNS. The DNA of the CDR3 is TGTGCCAGCACCCGGACAGGGGGCGTTGAAGCTTTCTTT. Its translation: CASTRTGGVEAFF.

This clone was seen more than once but under ten times. J is TRBJ2-3 and V is TRBV5-6; D is uncertain. The germline gives CDR1 SGHDT, CDR2 YYEEEE. The CDR3 spans 16 residues. The V end lost 0 bases, the J end lost 2 bases, and 13 bases lay between the germline ends. The CDR3 loop reads CASSLGDGAFTDTQYF. CDR3 nucleotide sequence: TGTGCCAGCAGCTTGGGTGACGGAGCCTTCACAGATACGCAGTATTTT.

The rearrangement joins TRBV6-1 to TRBJ1-5, with D unresolved. Germline CDR1 is MNHNS and CDR2 is SASEGT. The CDR3 runs 14 residues. Between the trimmed V and J ends, which lost 1 base and 7 bases, there was a span of 11 bases. The CDR3 sequence is CASSEEAPGQPQHF. The CDR3, as DNA: TGTGCCAGCAGTGAAGAGGCCCCCGGGCAGCCCCAGCATTTT.